The sequence of this TCR beta chain was determined in a study of blood T cell repertoires in COVID-19. Across the study: Researchers got acute and convalescent COVID-19 samples from the United States, Italy and Spain. From T cells, B-cell-depleted T cells, or PBMCs came the material, which was cDNA or gDNA.

This CDR3 is built from 12 residues. V dropped 5 bases and J dropped 2 bases, with 10 bases sitting between them. The germline gives CDR1 SQVTM, CDR2 ANQGSEA. The Seattle patients, enrolled during active infection, were followed longitudinally. As handled by the study authors: Estimated nucleated cell counts came from reference gene primer amplification. The method was immunoSEQ multiplex PCR; TCRdb's version includes in-frame clones alone and lacks a portion of them. The V and J calls and the clone size are those of that table, but D and trimming were determined from the DNA. This sample has 150,000 or so clones, with 92% found just once.

This chain joins TRBV29-1 and TRBJ2-7; tentative D call: TRBD1 (5 bases). The origin of this receptor is a man aged 25-45 years with COVID-19, enrolled during active disease. The source material was peripheral blood. The CDR3 DNA reads as TGCAGCGTTTCGCAGGGAACCTACGAGCAGTACTTC. Amino acid sequence: CSVSQGTYEQYF.